Listed below are T cell receptor beta chains from one sample, sequenced in a study of T cells in Graves' hyperthyroidism and ophthalmopathy. TCRdb re-derived calls from the multiplex PCR reads in MiXCR, one entry per CDR3 protein. The table lists approximately 600,000 distinct CDR3 sequences, roughly 20% of them singletons. The sequencing sample was made of blood. These receptors came from a man younger than 40 with Graves' ophthalmopathy. Both conserved end residues are part of each CDR3. D genes are given only for firm matches. Size is stated for part of the rows, as once, few or many counts, or as a class when the clone is expanded.

J gene,D gene,V gene,clone size,CDR3 DNA,CDR3 protein
TRBJ2-6,.,TRBV2,.,TGTGCCAGCAGGGGAACGGGACACACCTTAGACTCCCGCTCTGGGGCCAACGTCCTGACTTTC,CASRGTGHTLDSRSGANVLTF
TRBJ2-3,TRBD2,TRBV20-1,few,TGCAGTGCTACTCCGGCTAGCGGGAGAGGGGGCACAGATACGCAGTATTTT,CSATPASGRGGTDTQYF
TRBJ1-5,.,TRBV12-3/TRBV12-4,few,TGTGCCAGCCGGGGAATCAATCAGCCCCAGCATTTT,CASRGINQPQHF
TRBJ2-3,.,TRBV7-3,many,TGTGCCAGCAGACCGGACACGATAAGCACAGATACGCAGTATTTT,CASRPDTISTDTQYF
TRBJ2-7,.,TRBV5-1,.,TGCGCCAGCAGCTTGGAGGATTACTCCTACGAGCAGTACTTC,CASSLEDYSYEQYF
TRBJ2-2,TRBD2,TRBV5-1,.,TGCGCCAGCAGCGCCGGACTAGCGAGCACCGGGGAGCTGTTTTTT,CASSAGLASTGELFF
TRBJ1-1,.,TRBV28,.,TGTGCCAGCAGGAAAGACAGGCGGGGCACTGAAGCTTTCTTT,CASRKDRRGTEAFF
TRBJ2-1,TRBD2,TRBV28,.,TGTGATTTCCTACTAGCGGGAGGGCCTGGTGAGCAGCTCTTC,CDFLLAGGPGEQLF
TRBJ2-3,TRBD2,TRBV27,many,TGTGCCAGCAGCCCACTTTTTCTAGCGGGAGTCAGTTCAGATACGCAGTATTTT,CASSPLFLAGVSSDTQYF
TRBJ2-1,TRBD1,TRBV7-2,few,TGTGCCAGCAGTTCTCGGACAGGGGTTCCCCCCGTCGGGTCCTACAATGAGCAGTTCTTC,CASSSRTGVPPVGSYNEQFF
TRBJ1-5,.,TRBV2,many,TGTGCCAGCAGTGCCGACAGTAATAGCAATCAGCCCCAGCATTTT,CASSADSNSNQPQHF
TRBJ1-3,.,TRBV12-3/TRBV12-4,.,TGTGCCTGGACAGATGCTGGAAACACCATATATTTT,CAWTDAGNTIYF
TRBJ2-2,.,TRBV2,.,TGTGCCAGCAGTGTCCGGAACACCGGGGAGCTGTTTTTT,CASSVRNTGELFF
TRBJ2-7,TRBD2,TRBV2,many,TGTGCCAGCAACCCAACTAGCGGGAGGATCTACGAGCAGTACTTC,CASNPTSGRIYEQYF
TRBJ1-5,TRBD1,TRBV20-1,.,TGCAGTGCCGGAGGACAGGGGGTTCAGCCCCAGCATTTT,CSAGGQGVQPQHF
TRBJ2-3,.,TRBV5-8,.,TGTGCCAGCAGCTTGGGGGATCTACGCACAGATACGCAGTATTTT,CASSLGDLRTDTQYF
TRBJ1-5,TRBD1,TRBV30,.,TGTGCCTGGACCCCAGGGGGGCGGCCCCAGCATTTT,CAWTPGGRPQHF
TRBJ2-1,.,TRBV28,many,TGTGCCAGCAGTTTAATAGTAGGTCAGCCCCAAGGGAACTACAATGAGCAGTTCTTC,CASSLIVGQPQGNYNEQFF
TRBJ2-5,TRBD1,TRBV7-9,.,TGTGCCAGCAGCCCCCGACAGGGGTGGGAGACCCAGTACTTC,CASSPRQGWETQYF
TRBJ1-1,.,TRBV29-1,few,TGCAGCGTTGAAGAGGGGGGCATGGGCACTGAAGCTTTCTTT,CSVEEGGMGTEAFF
TRBJ1-1,TRBD1,TRBV29-1,.,TGCAGCGTTGACCCGCAGGGGGGTGAAGCTTTCTTT,CSVDPQGGEAFF
TRBJ2-3,TRBD2,TRBV28,few,TGTGCCAGCCTTCGGAGCGGGGCACCAGATACGCAGTATTTT,CASLRSGAPDTQYF
TRBJ2-3,TRBD1,TRBV6-4,few,TGTGCCAGCAGTGATGGACAGGGGGGTAGCACAGATACGCAGTATTTT,CASSDGQGGSTDTQYF
TRBJ1-5,.,TRBV15,few,TGTGCCACCAGCAACCCTTGGGGCAATCAGCCCCAGCATTTT,CATSNPWGNQPQHF
TRBJ2-5,.,TRBV29-1,many,TGCAGCGTTGAAGGGTCCGGAAAGACCCAGTACTTC,CSVEGSGKTQYF
TRBJ1-5,.,TRBV30,.,TGTGCCTGGAGTCCCCTCCGAGGACAGAGGGGCCAGCCCCAGCATTTT,CAWSPLRGQRGQPQHF
TRBJ2-1,TRBD2,TRBV5-1,.,TGCGCCAGCAGCTTTGGTAATCAGGCTAGCGGGAGTATCTCCTACAATGAGCAGTTCTTC,CASSFGNQASGSISYNEQFF
TRBJ1-1,.,TRBV3-1,.,TGTGCCAGCAGCCAAGCCGGAGCACTTTTTGAAGCTTTCTTT,CASSQAGALFEAFF
TRBJ1-1,.,TRBV5-1,.,TGCGCCAGCAGCCCCCGGGCAGGAGAGAACACTGAAGCTTTCTTT,CASSPRAGENTEAFF
TRBJ2-1,TRBD2,TRBV28,few,TGTGCCAGCAGTTTTGGGGAGCGGGAGATCTACAATGAGCAGTTCTTC,CASSFGEREIYNEQFF
TRBJ2-1,.,TRBV4-3,.,TGCGCCAGCAGCCAAGTCGGCCGGGTCCATCGTGGCGATGAGCAGTTCTTC,CASSQVGRVHRGDEQFF
TRBJ2-7,.,TRBV11-2,many,TGTGCCAGCAGCTTTACAGGTTACGAGCAGTACTTC,CASSFTGYEQYF
TRBJ2-5,.,TRBV30,.,TGTGCCTGGAATTTGGGGCAGGTACAAGAGACCCAGTACTTC,CAWNLGQVQETQYF
TRBJ2-1,TRBD1,TRBV11-1,many,TGTGCCAGCGCTAGCTACGGACAGGAAAACAATGAGCAGTTCTTC,CASASYGQENNEQFF
TRBJ2-2,TRBD1,TRBV28,.,TGTGCCAGCAGATTAACAGGGGGCAACGGGGAGCTGTTTTTT,CASRLTGGNGELFF
TRBJ2-3,.,TRBV6-1,.,TGTGCCAGCAGTGATCTGCGGGCCACAGATACGCAGTATTTT,CASSDLRATDTQYF
TRBJ2-7,.,TRBV4-1,many,TGCGCCAGCAGCCAAGAGCCCGTTTCCGGGGGTTACGAGCAGTACTTC,CASSQEPVSGGYEQYF
TRBJ2-1,TRBD2,TRBV28,few,TGTGCCAGCCCCCCAGCGGGAGGGATCTACAATGAGCAGTTCTTC,CASPPAGGIYNEQFF
TRBJ2-5,.,TRBV6-1,few,TGTGCCAGCAGACATCGTCTTACCCAGTACTTC,CASRHRLTQYF
TRBJ2-7,TRBD1,TRBV6-2/TRBV6-3,.,TGTGCCAGCAAGAAACAGGGGGCTCGCGACGAGCAGTACTTC,CASKKQGARDEQYF
TRBJ1-2,.,TRBV30,.,TGTGCCTGGAGATACATCAACTTTGGGGCAGGTACCGCCGAGGGCTATGGCTACACCTTC,CAWRYINFGAGTAEGYGYTF
TRBJ1-2,.,TRBV29-1,few,TGCAGCGTTGAAGATCAGGCGGCGGCACCTAACTATGGCTACACCTTC,CSVEDQAAAPNYGYTF
TRBJ2-5,.,TRBV3-1,once,TGTGCCAGCAGCCAAGATCAATTTCGGGGGACCCAGTACTTC,CASSQDQFRGTQYF
TRBJ1-4,.,TRBV30,.,TGTGCCTGGAAGAGGGCTTCGCGGGGAAAACTGTTTTTT,CAWKRASRGKLFF
TRBJ2-6,.,TRBV6-5,.,TGTGCCAGCAGTTACTCCACACAATTCTCTGGGGCCAACGTCCTGACTTTC,CASSYSTQFSGANVLTF
TRBJ2-5,TRBD2,TRBV20-1,.,TGCAGTGCTCTGCGGGAGGGCCGGTCGGAGACCCAGTACTTC,CSALREGRSETQYF
TRBJ1-2,.,TRBV11-2,many,TGTGCCAGCAGCTTAGACTCGAGATATGGCTACACCTTC,CASSLDSRYGYTF
TRBJ1-3,.,TRBV12-3/TRBV12-4,few,TGTGCCAGCAGCACCGAGCGGGCTGGAAACACCATATATTTT,CASSTERAGNTIYF
TRBJ2-1,TRBD2,TRBV19,.,TGTGCCAGTAGTATCCGAAGCGGGGGCTATTACAATGAGCAGTTCTTC,CASSIRSGGYYNEQFF
TRBJ2-7,.,TRBV30,many,TGTGCCTGGGAGCGGCAGGGGGGCTACGAGCAGTACTTC,CAWERQGGYEQYF
TRBJ2-7,TRBD1,TRBV5-1,.,TGCGCCAGCAGCGGGGGACAGGGGGGCTACGAGCAGTACTTC,CASSGGQGGYEQYF
TRBJ2-5,.,TRBV4-1,few,TGCGCCAGCCGAACTAGCTTAAATCAAGAGACCCAGTACTTC,CASRTSLNQETQYF
TRBJ2-7,TRBD2,TRBV20-1,few,TGCAGTGCGTCGGGACTAGCGGGAGGGGCCTACGAGCAGTACTTC,CSASGLAGGAYEQYF
TRBJ2-1,TRBD2,TRBV9,once,TGTGCCAGCAGCGTAGGGCGGGGGAGTGAGCAGTTCTTC,CASSVGRGSEQFF
TRBJ1-1,.,TRBV7-9,many,TGTGCCAGCAGCTTCAAGACCAGGCAGAACACTGAAGCTTTCTTT,CASSFKTRQNTEAFF
TRBJ2-3,.,TRBV9,few,TGTGCCAGCAGCGTATCCGACGGGAAGTTCTCAGATACGCAGTATTTT,CASSVSDGKFSDTQYF
TRBJ2-5,.,TRBV11-1,many,TGTGCCAGCAGCTTAGACATAGAGACCCAGTACTTC,CASSLDIETQYF
TRBJ2-7,TRBD2,TRBV28,few,TGTGCCAGCCACTCTGAAGACATAACTAGCGGCAAAACGGAGGGGAAGGGGAGCCACGAGCAGTACTTC,CASHSEDITSGKTEGKGSHEQYF